These T cell receptor beta chains were read from a single sample in a study of stem cell transplantation in POMP-related autoinflammatory disease. The protocol was immunoSEQ multiplex PCR, while the TCRdb copy is restricted to in-frame clones and leaves out a portion. The table shows thousands of clones, with around 90% occurring only once. The specimen was CD8+ T cells from PBMCs, collected after stem cell transplantation. These receptors were collected from a human patient with POMP-related autoinflammation and immune dysregulation (PRAID). Part of the T cells may come from the graft donor. Each CDR3 is given with its conserved first and last residue. A D gene is named only where the DNA matches it firmly. Not all rows give a size; the values are once, few, many and, for expanded clones, a class.

d_gene,j_gene,v_gene,abundance,CDR3aa,CDR3nt
.,TRBJ1-1,TRBV19,.,CASSASDSENTEAFF,TGTGCCAGTAGTGCTTCCGACTCGGAGAACACTGAAGCTTTCTTT
TRBD1,TRBJ2-1,TRBV6-1,once,CASSEYVGTGDNEQFF,TGTGCCAGCAGTGAATACGTTGGGACAGGGGACAATGAGCAGTTCTTC
TRBD1,TRBJ1-2,TRBV14,.,CASSSGTVYGYTF,TGTGCCAGCAGCTCCGGGACAGTCTATGGCTACACCTTC
TRBD2,TRBJ2-1,TRBV14,.,CASSILAGGLNEQFF,TGTGCCAGCAGCATTCTAGCGGGGGGTTTAAATGAGCAGTTCTTC
.,TRBJ2-5,TRBV28,.,CASSFLQETQYF,TGTGCCAGCAGTTTCCTTCAAGAGACCCAGTACTTC
.,TRBJ2-5,TRBV27,once,CASSLHSYQETQYF,TGTGCCAGCAGTTTACACAGCTACCAAGAGACCCAGTACTTC
.,TRBJ2-7,TRBV14,.,CASSKTFDEQYF,TGTGCCAGCAGCAAGACTTTCGACGAGCAGTACTTC
.,TRBJ1-2,TRBV13,.,CASSLGGTNYGYTF,TGTGCCAGCAGCTTAGGGGGCACTAACTATGGCTACACCTTC
TRBD2,TRBJ2-3,TRBV10-3,.,CAISRLAGVADTQYF,TGTGCCATCAGCCGACTAGCGGGAGTTGCAGATACGCAGTATTTT
TRBD1,TRBJ2-5,TRBV4-1,.,CASSPNRGAQETQYF,TGCGCCAGCAGCCCAAACAGGGGGGCTCAAGAGACCCAGTACTTC
TRBD2,TRBJ2-1,TRBV28,.,CASSRGLAGGSSYNEQFF,TGTGCCAGCAGTCGGGGACTAGCGGGAGGTAGCTCCTACAATGAGCAGTTCTTC
.,TRBJ2-1,TRBV7-9,.,CASSQIGSQFF,TGTGCCAGCAGCCAAATTGGGAGCCAGTTCTTC
TRBD2,TRBJ2-1,TRBV4-1,few,CASSRQTSGNNYNEQFF,TGCGCCAGCAGCCGACAGACTAGCGGGAACAACTACAATGAGCAGTTCTTC
.,TRBJ2-5,TRBV27,.,CASRAWRQNQETQYF,TGTGCCAGCAGGGCCTGGAGGCAAAACCAAGAGACCCAGTACTTC
TRBD2,TRBJ2-5,TRBV19,.,CASSLGGGKTQYF,TGTGCCAGTAGTTTGGGGGGGGGAAAGACCCAGTACTTC
TRBD1,TRBJ1-1,TRBV4-2,few,CASTTVQGGYTEAFF,TGTGCCAGCACCACAGTACAGGGGGGATATACTGAAGCTTTCTTT
.,TRBJ2-1,TRBV19,once,CASSLDGSSYNEQFF,TGTGCCAGTAGTCTAGACGGAAGCTCCTACAATGAGCAGTTCTTC
TRBD1,TRBJ2-7,TRBV3-1/TRBV3-2,.,CASSQGTGILYEQYF,TGTGCCAGCAGCCAAGGGACAGGGATTCTCTACGAGCAGTACTTC
.,TRBJ2-5,TRBV9,.,CASSPTGETQYF,TGTGCCAGCAGCCCCACGGGGGAGACCCAGTACTTC
.,TRBJ2-7,TRBV5-4,.,CASSLGSSYEQYF,TGTGCCAGCAGCTTGGGGAGCTCCTACGAGCAGTACTTC
TRBD2,TRBJ2-1,TRBV11-2,.,CASSLAGRAFYNEQFF,TGTGCCAGCAGCTTAGCGGGGAGGGCCTTCTACAATGAGCAGTTCTTC
TRBD1,TRBJ1-1,TRBV13,.,CASSLARGERNTEAFF,TGTGCCAGCAGCTTAGCCAGGGGGGAAAGGAACACTGAAGCTTTCTTT
TRBD1,TRBJ1-1,TRBV28,.,CASVRGQEAFF,TGTGCCAGCGTCAGGGGGCAGGAAGCTTTCTTT
.,TRBJ2-3,TRBV7-2,.,CASSLRGTQYF,TGTGCCAGCAGCTTACGGGGGACGCAGTATTTT
.,TRBJ2-7,TRBV9,once,CASSVWDANDEQYF,TGTGCCAGCAGCGTATGGGACGCGAACGACGAGCAGTACTTC
.,TRBJ2-3,TRBV12-3/TRBV12-4,.,CASTSSMKETQYF,TGTGCCAGCACCTCTTCCATGAAAGAGACGCAGTATTTT
.,TRBJ2-1,TRBV29-1,large,CSVERPYNEQFF,TGCAGCGTTGAACGACCGTACAATGAGCAGTTCTTC
.,TRBJ1-1,TRBV2,.,CASSDPTVRSTEAFF,TGTGCCAGCAGTGATCCCACAGTTCGAAGCACTGAAGCTTTCTTT
TRBD2,TRBJ2-7,TRBV28,.,CASSPPGLAGGRYEQYF,TGTGCCAGCAGCCCTCCGGGACTAGCGGGAGGACGATACGAGCAGTACTTC
.,TRBJ2-7,TRBV5-1,.,CASSQSVGPDYEQYF,TGCGCCAGCAGCCAATCAGTTGGGCCAGACTACGAGCAGTACTTC